These 12 T cell receptor beta chains came from one sample sequenced in a study of T-cell memory formation after mild COVID-19. MiXCR, applied by TCRdb to the 5' RACE reads, yields one record per CDR3 protein. The sample records about 310,000 distinct CDR3 sequences, 19% being singletons. Specimen: PBMCs or a T cell subset sorted from them (not recorded which). Receptor source: a man aged 18 to 29 who had mild COVID-19 (a few samples of this study predate the infection). Cell type and time point are not known.

Ten or more counts support this clonotype. The gene calls are TRBV4-2 and TRBJ2-5, with 10 bases that match TRBD1. The J segment lost 5 bases and the V segment lost 1 base, leaving 10 bases of the junction unmatched. This CDR3 is 17 amino acids long. Germline CDR1 LGHNA, CDR2 YNFKEQ. CDR3 DNA sequence: TGTGCCAGCAGCCAAGTAACGGGACAGGGGATTTCGGAGACCCAGTACTTC. Translation gives CASSQVTGQGISETQYF.

This clonotype turned up a few times. The CDR3 sequence: CASSSRRTTTLNTGELFF. The CDR3 DNA sequence: TGTGCCAGCAGCTCGAGACGGACCACAACCCTGAACACCGGGGAGCTGTTTTTT. The gene calls are TRBV7-9 and TRBJ2-2; D not certain. Deletions cut 4 bases from V and 1 base from J, with 19 bases between. Germline values: CDR1 SEHNR, CDR2 FQNEAQ (reference sequence). This CDR3 contains 18 residues.

The chain carries TRBV6-5 and TRBJ2-3, with 15 bases aligning to TRBD2. J lost 3 bases, V lost 6 bases, and 16 bases had no gene match. Germline CDR1 is MNHEY and CDR2 is SVGAGI. The CDR3 loop spans 20 amino acids. This CDR3 is CASRPTGTSGGRGWTDTQYF. CDR3 coding DNA: TGTGCCAGCAGACCTACCGGGACTAGCGGGGGGCGCGGGTGGACAGATACGCAGTATTTT.

Only a few counts were recorded for this clonotype. The chain is built from TRBV5-1 and TRBJ2-3; D may be TRBD2 (6 bases). V lost 2 bases, J lost 3 bases, and 10 bases lay in between. Germline CDR1 reads SGHRS; CDR2 reads YFSETQ. The CDR3 has 14 residues. CDR3 sequence reads: CASSFTSPTDTQYF. Written as DNA, the CDR3 is TGCGCCAGCAGCTTTACTAGCCCTACAGATACGCAGTATTTT.

This clonotype turned up a few times. This chain uses TRBV28 with TRBJ2-5; the D is unclear. This CDR3 has 14 amino acids. Germline CDR1 MDHEN, CDR2 SYDVKM. V was pared by 3 bases and J by 1 base, with 9 bases between. CDR3 protein: CASSLSQAQETQYF. The CDR3 DNA reads TGTGCCAGCAGTTTGTCCCAGGCCCAAGAGACCCAGTACTTC.

The rearrangement links TRBV4-3 to TRBJ1-5; D ambiguous. CDR3 length: 14 amino acids. Germline loops: CDR1 LGHNA, CDR2 YSLEER. The V end was cut by 0 bases, the J end by 6 bases, with 9 bases between. CDR3 amino acids: CASSQEDRSQPQHF. The CDR3 DNA reads as TGCGCCAGCAGCCAAGAAGACCGGTCTCAGCCCCAGCATTTT.

In this sample, this clonotype turned up a few times. The chain joins TRBV7-3 to TRBJ2-3; no reliable D call. From germline, CDR1 is SGHTA and CDR2 FQGTGA. This CDR3 region has 15 residues. V lost 4 bases and J lost 2, with 13 bases in between. The CDR3 here is CASSSVSWDTDTQYF. The CDR3 region has the DNA TGTGCCAGCAGCTCAGTCAGCTGGGACACAGATACGCAGTATTTT.

The V call is TRBV24-1, the J call TRBJ1-2; possible D gene TRBD1, 5 bases. This CDR3 is built from 13 residues. Trimming took off 9 bases at V and 0 bases at J, with 10 bases between the two ends. CDR1 and CDR2 from the germline V gene are KGHDR and SFDVKD. This CDR3 is CATRGRANYGYTF. DNA of the CDR3: TGTGCCACCCGAGGCAGGGCTAACTATGGCTACACCTTC.

This clonotype was seen only a few times. The chain links TRBV9 to TRBJ2-1, with a weak D call TRBD2 (6 bases). This CDR3 spans 14 amino acids. V shed 0 bases and J shed 4 bases, with 8 bases lying between them. Germline lookup yields CDR1 SGDLS and CDR2 YYNGEE. This chain's CDR3 is CASSVGTNYNEQFF. Here the CDR3 DNA reads TGTGCCAGCAGCGTAGGGACTAATTACAATGAGCAGTTCTTC.

This sequence joins TRBV11-2 and TRBJ2-3; maybe TRBD2 (5 bases). Trimming took 5 bases from V and 3 from J, leaving 12 bases between them. This CDR3 spans 14 amino acids. Per the germline V gene, CDR1 is SGHAT and CDR2 is FQNNGV. The CDR3 reads CASSASPETDTQYF. The CDR3 DNA reads as TGTGCCAGCAGCGCTAGCCCGGAAACAGATACGCAGTATTTT. Full variable domain (remainder filled in from reference TRBV11-2 and TRBJ2-3): EAGVAQSPRYKIIEKRQSVAFWCNPISGHATLYWYQQILGQGPKLLIQFQNNGVVDDSQLPKDRFSAERLKGVDSTLKIQPAKLEDSAVYLCASSASPETDTQYFGPGTRLTVL.

In its sample, this clonotype was seen a few times. This chain joins TRBV5-1 and TRBJ2-1, with TRBD2 matching 9 bases. V gave up 6 bases and J gave up 10 bases; unmatched junction bases: 8. The CDR3 sequence is 13 residues long. Looked up from germline, CDR1 is SGHRS and CDR2 is YFSETQ. The CDR3 loop reads CASTPDGLAEQFF. CDR3 DNA: TGCGCCAGCACCCCCGACGGACTAGCGGAGCAGTTCTTC.

V and J are TRBV25-1 and TRBJ2-7; D not resolved. The CDR3 is made up of 15 amino acids. Germline loops: CDR1 MGHDK, CDR2 SYGVNS. Trimming removed 3 bases from V and 1 base from J, with 13 bases in between. The chain's CDR3 is CASSDWVLGSYEQYV. The CDR3 nucleotides read TGTGCCAGCAGTGATTGGGTTCTTGGGTCCTACGAGCAGTACGTC.